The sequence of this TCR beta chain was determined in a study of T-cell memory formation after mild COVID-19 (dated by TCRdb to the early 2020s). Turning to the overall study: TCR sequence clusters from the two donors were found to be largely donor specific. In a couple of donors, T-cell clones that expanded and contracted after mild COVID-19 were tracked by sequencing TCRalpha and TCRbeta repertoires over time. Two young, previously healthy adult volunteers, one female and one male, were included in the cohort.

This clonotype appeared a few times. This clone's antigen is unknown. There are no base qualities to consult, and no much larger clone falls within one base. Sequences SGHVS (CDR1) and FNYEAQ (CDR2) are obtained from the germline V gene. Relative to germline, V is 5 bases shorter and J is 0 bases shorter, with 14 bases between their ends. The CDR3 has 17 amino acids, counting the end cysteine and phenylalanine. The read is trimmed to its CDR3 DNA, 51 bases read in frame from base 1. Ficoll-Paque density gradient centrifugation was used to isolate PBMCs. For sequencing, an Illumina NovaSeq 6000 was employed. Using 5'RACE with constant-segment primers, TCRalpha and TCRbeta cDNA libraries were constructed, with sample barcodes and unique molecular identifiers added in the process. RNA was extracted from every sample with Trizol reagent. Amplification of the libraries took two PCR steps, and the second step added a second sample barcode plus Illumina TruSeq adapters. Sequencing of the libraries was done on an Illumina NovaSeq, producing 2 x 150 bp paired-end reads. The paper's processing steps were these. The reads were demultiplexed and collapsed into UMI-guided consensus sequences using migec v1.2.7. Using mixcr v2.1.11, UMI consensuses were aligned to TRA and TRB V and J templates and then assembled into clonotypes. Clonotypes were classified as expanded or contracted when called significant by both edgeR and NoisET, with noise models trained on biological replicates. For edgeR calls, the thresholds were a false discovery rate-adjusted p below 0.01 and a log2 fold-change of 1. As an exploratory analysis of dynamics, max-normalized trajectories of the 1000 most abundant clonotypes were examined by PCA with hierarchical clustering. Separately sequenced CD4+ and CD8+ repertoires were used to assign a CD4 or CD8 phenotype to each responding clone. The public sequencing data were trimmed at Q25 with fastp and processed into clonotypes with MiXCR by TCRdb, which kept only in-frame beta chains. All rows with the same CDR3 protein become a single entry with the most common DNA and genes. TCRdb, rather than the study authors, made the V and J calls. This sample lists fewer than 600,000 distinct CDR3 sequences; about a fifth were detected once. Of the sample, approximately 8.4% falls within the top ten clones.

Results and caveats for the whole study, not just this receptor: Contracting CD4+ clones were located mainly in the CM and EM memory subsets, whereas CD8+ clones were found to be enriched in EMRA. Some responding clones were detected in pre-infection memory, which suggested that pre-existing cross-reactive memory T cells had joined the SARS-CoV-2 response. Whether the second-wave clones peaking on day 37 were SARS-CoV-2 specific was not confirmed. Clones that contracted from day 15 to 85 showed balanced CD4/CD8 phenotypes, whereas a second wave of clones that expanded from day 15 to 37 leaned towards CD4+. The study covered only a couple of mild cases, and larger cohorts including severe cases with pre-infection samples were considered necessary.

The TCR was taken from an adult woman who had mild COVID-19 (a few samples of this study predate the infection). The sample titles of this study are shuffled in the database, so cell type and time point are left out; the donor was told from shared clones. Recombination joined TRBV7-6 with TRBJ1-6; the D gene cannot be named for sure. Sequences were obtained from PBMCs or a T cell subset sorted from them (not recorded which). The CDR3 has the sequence CASSLAEGGSYNSPLHF. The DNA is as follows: TGTGCCAGCAGCCTGGCGGAGGGCGGCTCCTATAATTCACCCCTCCACTTT.